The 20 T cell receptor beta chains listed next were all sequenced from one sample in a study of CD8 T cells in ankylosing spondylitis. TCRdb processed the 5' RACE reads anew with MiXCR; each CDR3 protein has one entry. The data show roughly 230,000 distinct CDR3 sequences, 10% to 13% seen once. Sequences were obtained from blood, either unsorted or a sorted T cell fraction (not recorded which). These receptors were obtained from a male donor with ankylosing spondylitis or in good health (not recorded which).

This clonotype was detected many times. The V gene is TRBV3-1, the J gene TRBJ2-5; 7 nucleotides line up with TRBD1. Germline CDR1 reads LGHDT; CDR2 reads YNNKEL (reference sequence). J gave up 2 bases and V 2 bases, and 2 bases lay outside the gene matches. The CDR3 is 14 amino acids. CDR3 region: CASSQRGPQETQYF. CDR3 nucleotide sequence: TGTGCCAGCAGCCAAAGGGGGCCACAAGAGACCCAGTACTTC.

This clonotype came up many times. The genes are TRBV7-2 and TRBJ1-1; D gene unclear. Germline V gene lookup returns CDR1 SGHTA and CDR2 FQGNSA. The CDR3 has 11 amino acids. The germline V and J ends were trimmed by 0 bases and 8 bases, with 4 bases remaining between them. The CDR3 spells CASSLATEAFF. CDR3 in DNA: TGTGCCAGCAGCTTAGCGACCGAAGCTTTCTTT. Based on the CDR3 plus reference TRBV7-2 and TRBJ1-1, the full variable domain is GAGVSQSPSNKVTEKGKDVELRCDPISGHTALYWYRQSLGQGLEFLIYFQGNSAPDKSGLPSDRFSAERTGGSVSTLTIQRTQQEDSAVYLCASSLATEAFFGQGTRLTVV.

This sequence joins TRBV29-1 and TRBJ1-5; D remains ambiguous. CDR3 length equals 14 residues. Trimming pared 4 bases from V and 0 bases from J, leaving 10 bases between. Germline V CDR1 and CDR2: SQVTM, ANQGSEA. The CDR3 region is CSVAQSDSNQPQHF. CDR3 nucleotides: TGCAGCGTTGCCCAGTCCGATAGCAATCAGCCCCAGCATTTT.

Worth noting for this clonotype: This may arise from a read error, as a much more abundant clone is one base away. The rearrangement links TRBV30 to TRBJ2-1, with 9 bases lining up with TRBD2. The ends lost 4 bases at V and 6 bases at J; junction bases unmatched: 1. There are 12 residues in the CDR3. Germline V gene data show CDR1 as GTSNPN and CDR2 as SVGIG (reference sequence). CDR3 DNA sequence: TGTGCCTGGAAACTAGCGGGCAATGAGCAGTTCTTC. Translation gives CAWKLAGNEQFF.

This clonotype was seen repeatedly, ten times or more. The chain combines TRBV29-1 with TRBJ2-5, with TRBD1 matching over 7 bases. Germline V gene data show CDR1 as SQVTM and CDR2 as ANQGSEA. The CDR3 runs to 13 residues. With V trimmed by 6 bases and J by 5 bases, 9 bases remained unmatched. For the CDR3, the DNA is TGCAGCGTCAGCCCGACAGGGACGGAGACCCAGTACTTC. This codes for CSVSPTGTETQYF.

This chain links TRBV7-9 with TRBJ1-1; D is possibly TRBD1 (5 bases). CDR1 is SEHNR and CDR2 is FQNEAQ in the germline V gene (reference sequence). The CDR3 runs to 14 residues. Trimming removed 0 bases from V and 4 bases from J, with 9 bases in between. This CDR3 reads CASSLARGGTEAFF. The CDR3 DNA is TGTGCCAGCAGCTTAGCGCGGGGGGGCACTGAAGCTTTCTTT.

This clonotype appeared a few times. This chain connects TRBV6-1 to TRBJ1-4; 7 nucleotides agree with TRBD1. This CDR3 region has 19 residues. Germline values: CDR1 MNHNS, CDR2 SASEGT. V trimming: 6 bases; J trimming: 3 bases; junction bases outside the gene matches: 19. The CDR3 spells CASSRDPGQMTVSNEKLFF. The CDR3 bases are TGTGCCAGCAGCCGGGATCCGGGACAGATGACCGTCTCTAATGAAAAACTGTTTTTT.

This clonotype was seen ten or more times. The CDR3 DNA is TGTGCCAGCAGGTGGACAGCGTCAGATACGCAGTATTTT. Translation gives CASRWTASDTQYF. This chain joins TRBV5-6 and TRBJ2-3; maybe TRBD1 (6 bases). Between the trimmed V and J ends, which lost 5 bases and 4 bases, there was a span of 11 bases. The CDR3 runs to 13 residues. Germline CDR1 is SGHDT and CDR2 is YYEEEE.

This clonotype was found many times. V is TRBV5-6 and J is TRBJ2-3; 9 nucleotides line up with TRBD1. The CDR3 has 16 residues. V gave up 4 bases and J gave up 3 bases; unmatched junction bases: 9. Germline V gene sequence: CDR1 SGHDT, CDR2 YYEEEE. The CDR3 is CASSVPGTGKTDTQYF. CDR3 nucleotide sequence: TGTGCCAGCAGCGTACCCGGGACAGGGAAAACAGATACGCAGTATTTT.

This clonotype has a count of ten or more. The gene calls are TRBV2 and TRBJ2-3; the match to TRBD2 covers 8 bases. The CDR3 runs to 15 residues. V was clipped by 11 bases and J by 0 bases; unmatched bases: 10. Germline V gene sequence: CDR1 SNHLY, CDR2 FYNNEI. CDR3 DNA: TGTGCCTTTCTGACTAGCGTGGCTAGCACAGATACGCAGTATTTT. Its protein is CAFLTSVASTDTQYF.

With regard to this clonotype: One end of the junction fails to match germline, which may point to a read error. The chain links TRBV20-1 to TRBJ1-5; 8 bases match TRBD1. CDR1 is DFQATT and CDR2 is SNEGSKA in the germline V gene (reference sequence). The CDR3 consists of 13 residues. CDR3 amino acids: CSASGQGNQSQHF. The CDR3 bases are TGCAGTGCTAGCGGACAGGGTAATCAGTCCCAGCATTTT.

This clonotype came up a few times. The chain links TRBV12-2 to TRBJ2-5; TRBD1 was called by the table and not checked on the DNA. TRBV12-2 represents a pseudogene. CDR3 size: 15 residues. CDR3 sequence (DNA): TGTGCAAGTCGCCCAGAGGCCAGGGTTAAAGAGACCCAGTACTTC. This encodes CASRPEARVKETQYF.

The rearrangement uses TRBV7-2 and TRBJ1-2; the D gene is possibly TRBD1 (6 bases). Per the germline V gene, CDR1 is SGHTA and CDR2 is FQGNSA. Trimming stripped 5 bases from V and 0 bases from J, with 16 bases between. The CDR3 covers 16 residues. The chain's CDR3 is CASSPGQGPSNYGYTF. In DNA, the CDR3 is TGTGCCAGCAGCCCCGGGCAGGGGCCTTCTAACTATGGCTACACCTTC.

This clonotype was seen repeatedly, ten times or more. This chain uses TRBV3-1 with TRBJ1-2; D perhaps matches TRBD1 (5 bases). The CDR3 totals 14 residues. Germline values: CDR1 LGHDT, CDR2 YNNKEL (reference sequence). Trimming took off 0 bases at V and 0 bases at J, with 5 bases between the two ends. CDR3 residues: CASSQETANYGYTF. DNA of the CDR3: TGTGCCAGCAGCCAAGAGACAGCTAACTATGGCTACACCTTC.

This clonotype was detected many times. The DNA for the CDR3 is TGTGCCAGCAGTTTCGAGGACACAACCTACGAGCAGTACTTC. Translating gives CASSFEDTTYEQYF. V gene TRBV12-3 or TRBV12-4 combines with J gene TRBJ2-7, with D possibly being TRBD1 (5 bases). The CDR3 sequence is 14 residues long. Trimming cost V 3 bases and J 2 bases, with 11 bases left between them.

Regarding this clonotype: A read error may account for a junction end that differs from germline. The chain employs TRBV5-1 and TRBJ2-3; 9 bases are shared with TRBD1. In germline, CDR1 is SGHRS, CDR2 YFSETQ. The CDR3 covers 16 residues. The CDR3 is CASSVVGTGSTDTQYF. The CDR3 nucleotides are TGCGCTAGCAGCGTGGTCGGGACAGGGTCCACAGATACGCAGTATTTT.

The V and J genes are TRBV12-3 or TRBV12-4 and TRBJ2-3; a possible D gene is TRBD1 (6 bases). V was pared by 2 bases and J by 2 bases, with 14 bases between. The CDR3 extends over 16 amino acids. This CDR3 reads CASSLSLQGPTDTQYF. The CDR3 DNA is TGTGCCAGCAGTTTAAGCTTACAGGGCCCCACAGATACGCAGTATTTT.

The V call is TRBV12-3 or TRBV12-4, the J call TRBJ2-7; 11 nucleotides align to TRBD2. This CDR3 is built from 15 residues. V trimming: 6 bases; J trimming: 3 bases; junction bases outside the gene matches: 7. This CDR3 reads CASRLGTSGFYEQYF. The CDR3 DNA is TGTGCCAGCAGGCTCGGGACTAGCGGCTTCTACGAGCAGTACTTC.

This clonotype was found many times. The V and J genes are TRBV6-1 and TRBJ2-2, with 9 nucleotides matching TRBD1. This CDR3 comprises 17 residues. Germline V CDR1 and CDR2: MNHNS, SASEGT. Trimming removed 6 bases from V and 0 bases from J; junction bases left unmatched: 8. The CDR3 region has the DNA TGTGCCAGCAGCCAGGACAGGGGCACTACGAACACCGGGGAGCTGTTTTTT. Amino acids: CASSQDRGTTNTGELFF.

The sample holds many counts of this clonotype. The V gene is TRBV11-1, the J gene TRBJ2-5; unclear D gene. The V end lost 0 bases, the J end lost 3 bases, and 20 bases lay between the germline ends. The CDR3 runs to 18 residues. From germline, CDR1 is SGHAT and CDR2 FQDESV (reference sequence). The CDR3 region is CASSLAGRPALFEETQYF. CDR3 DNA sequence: TGTGCCAGCAGCTTAGCAGGCAGACCCGCCCTTTTTGAAGAGACCCAGTACTTC.